A single sample is the source of the 13 T cell receptor beta chains below, sequenced in a study of blood T cell repertoires in COVID-19 (dated by TCRdb to the early 2020s). Library preparation used the immunoSEQ multiplex PCR assay. Held by TCRdb, this immuneACCESS table contains in-frame sequences only and omits some clones. Under half of the omission traces to an unresolved V gene where checked; the cause of the rest is unknown. In all, the sample holds under 350,000 clones, and around 90% of those were seen once. 6% to 7% of the sample rests with the top ten. Sequenced sample: peripheral blood. These receptors were collected from a woman aged 30 to 39 with COVID-19, enrolled during active disease.

The rearrangement joins TRBV2 to TRBJ2-5; the match to TRBD1 covers 7 bases. In germline, CDR1 is SNHLY, CDR2 FYNNEI. The length of the CDR3 is 13 residues. V was clipped by 5 bases and J by 5 bases; unmatched bases: 5. The CDR3 region has the DNA TGTGCCAGCAGTCCCGGGACAGAGGAGACCCAGTACTTC. Its protein product is CASSPGTEETQYF. The variable domain in full, completed from reference TRBV2 and TRBJ2-5, reads EPEVTQTPSHQVTQMGQEVILRCVPISNHLYFYWYRQILGQKVEFLVSFYNNEISEKSEIFDDQFSVERPDGSNFTLKIRSTKLEDSAMYFCASSPGTEETQYFGPGTRLLVL.

DNA for the CDR3: TGCGCCAGCAGCGCCCGGACTAGCGGACCGAGCACAGATACGCAGTATTTT. Residues: CASSARTSGPSTDTQYF. This chain connects TRBV5-1 to TRBJ2-3, with TRBD2 matching over 10 bases. The V segment lost 4 bases and the J segment 0 bases; nucleotides outside the gene matches: 8. Looked up from germline, CDR1 is SGHRS and CDR2 is YFSETQ. The CDR3 covers 17 residues.

The chain uses TRBV2 and TRBJ2-3; D may be TRBD2 (6 bases). There are 15 residues in the CDR3. Germline V gene lookup returns CDR1 SNHLY and CDR2 FYNNEI. V dropped 5 bases and J dropped 1 base, with 13 bases sitting between them. CDR3 protein: CASSSRDSRTDTQYF. The CDR3 region has the DNA TGTGCCAGCAGTTCCCGGGACTCACGCACAGATACGCAGTATTTT. Full variable domain (missing parts from reference TRBV2 and TRBJ2-3): EPEVTQTPSHQVTQMGQEVILRCVPISNHLYFYWYRQILGQKVEFLVSFYNNEISEKSEIFDDQFSVERPDGSNFTLKIRSTKLEDSAMYFCASSSRDSRTDTQYFGPGTRLTVL.

The chain combines TRBV2 with TRBJ2-5; 9 bases map to TRBD1. Germline CDR1 reads SNHLY; CDR2 reads FYNNEI. The CDR3 has 12 residues. Trimming cost V 6 bases and J 5 bases; bases outside gene matches: 1. The CDR3 coding sequence is TGTGCCAGCAGGACAGGGGGGGAGACCCAGTACTTC. Amino acids: CASRTGGETQYF.

The chain carries TRBV28 and TRBJ2-3, with 10 bases fitting TRBD2. The CDR3 covers 18 residues. Unmatched junction bases numbered 13, after V lost 1 base and J lost 6 bases. Germline V gives CDR1 MDHEN, CDR2 SYDVKM. In nucleotides, the CDR3 is TGTGCCAGCAGTTTATATAGGCGGGCTAGCGGGAGTCGGGATACGCAGTATTTT. This gives the protein CASSLYRRASGSRDTQYF.

The chain employs TRBV29-1 and TRBJ1-2, with TRBD1 matching 7 bases. Germline V CDR1 and CDR2: SQVTM, ANQGSEA. The CDR3 covers 15 residues. The J segment lost 5 bases and the V segment lost 3 bases, leaving 12 bases of the junction unmatched. CDR3 region: CSVEARDSISYGYTF. In nucleotides, the CDR3 is TGCAGCGTTGAGGCCCGGGACAGCATCTCTTATGGCTACACCTTC.

In its sample, this clone was seen a few times. At the DNA level, this CDR3 is encoded by other sequences in the same sample as well. This rearrangement joins TRBV27 to TRBJ2-3; tentatively, D is TRBD2 (6 bases). The V end was cut by 5 bases, the J end by 0 bases, with 9 bases between. CDR1 MNHEY and CDR2 SMNVEV come from the germline V gene (reference sequence). This CDR3 has 14 residues. The CDR3: CASSLSGSTDTQYF. In nucleotides, the CDR3 is TGTGCCAGCAGTCTAAGCGGGAGCACAGATACGCAGTATTTT.

The chain recombines TRBV30 with TRBJ2-1, with TRBD2 matching over 13 bases. Germline lookup yields CDR1 GTSNPN and CDR2 SVGIG (reference sequence). The J segment lost 8 bases and the V segment lost 0 bases, leaving 7 bases of the junction unmatched. The CDR3 covers 16 residues. Written as DNA, the CDR3 is TGTGCCTGGAGTGTATCCGGACTAGCGGGAGACCATGAGCAGTTCTTC. Its protein product is CAWSVSGLAGDHEQFF. Looking up the rest from reference TRBV30 and TRBJ2-1 gives the full variable domain: SQTIHQWPATLVQPVGSPLSLECTVEGTSNPNLYWYRQAAGRGLQLLFYSVGIGQISSEVPQNLSASRPQDRQFILSSKKLLLSDSGFYLCAWSVSGLAGDHEQFFGPGTRLTVL.

The V call is TRBV6-6, the J call TRBJ2-7; 10 bases agree with TRBD1. The CDR3 length is 16 residues. Germline CDR1 MNHNY, CDR2 SVGAGI (reference sequence). J gave up 5 bases and V 5 bases, and 12 bases lay outside the gene matches. CDR3 sequence (DNA): TGTGCCAGCAGTCAAGGGGGACAGGGGTTCCCCAACGAGCAGTACTTC. Protein: CASSQGGQGFPNEQYF.

The gene calls are TRBV6-1 and TRBJ2-2; D call uncertain. Germline V gene data show CDR1 as MNHNS and CDR2 as SASEGT. The V and J ends lost 2 bases and 0 bases respectively, with 4 bases between them. This CDR3 contains 14 residues. The CDR3 region has the DNA TGTGCCAGCAGTGAACCCGCGAACACCGGGGAGCTGTTTTTT. Encoded protein: CASSEPANTGELFF.

J is TRBJ2-7 and V is TRBV7-2; 10 positions agree with TRBD2. J gave up 2 bases and V 0 bases, and 1 base lay outside the gene matches. Germline-derived CDR1 and CDR2 are SGHTA and FQGNSA. CDR3 length: 15 amino acids. In DNA, the CDR3 is TGTGCCAGCAGCTTAGCACTAGCGGGGACCTACGAGCAGTACTTC. It is translated as CASSLALAGTYEQYF.

The chain is built from TRBV4-3 and TRBJ1-4; the D gene is possibly TRBD1 (6 bases). Between the trimmed V and J ends, which lost 5 bases and 3 bases, there was a span of 13 bases. The CDR3 runs to 15 residues. Germline assignment: CDR1 LGHNA and CDR2 YSLEER. CDR3 in DNA: TGCGCCAGCAGCGGGGGGGCGCGAGCTAATGAAAAACTGTTTTTT. This codes for CASSGGARANEKLFF.

The chain employs TRBV6-6 and TRBJ2-7; the match to TRBD1 covers 11 bases. This CDR3 has 16 amino acids. Unmatched junction bases numbered 12, after V lost 7 bases and J lost 4 bases. Germline CDR1 and CDR2: MNHNY and SVGAGI (reference sequence). The CDR3 loop is CASTPIGDRGFYEQYF. CDR3 DNA sequence: TGTGCCAGCACCCCCATTGGGGACAGGGGGTTTTACGAGCAGTACTTC.